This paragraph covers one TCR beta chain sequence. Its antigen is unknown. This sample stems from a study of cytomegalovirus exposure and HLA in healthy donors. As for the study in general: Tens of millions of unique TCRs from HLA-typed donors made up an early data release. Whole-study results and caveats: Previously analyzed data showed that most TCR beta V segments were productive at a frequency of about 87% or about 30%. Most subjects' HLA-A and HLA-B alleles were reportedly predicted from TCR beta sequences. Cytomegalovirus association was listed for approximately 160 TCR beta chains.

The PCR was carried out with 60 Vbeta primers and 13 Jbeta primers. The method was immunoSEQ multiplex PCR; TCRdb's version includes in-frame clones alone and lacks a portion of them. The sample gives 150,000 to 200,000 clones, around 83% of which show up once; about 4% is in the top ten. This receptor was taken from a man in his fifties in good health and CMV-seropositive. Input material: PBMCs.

The CDR3 sequence: CASSLGGVGGTDTQYF. For the CDR3, the DNA is TGTGCCAGCAGTTTGGGAGGGGTTGGGGGCACAGATACGCAGTATTTT. J is TRBJ2-3 and V is TRBV28; 7 positions agree with TRBD2. The CDR3 has 16 residues. V lost 3 bases and J lost 1; bases outside the gene matches: 7. Germline V gene lookup returns CDR1 MDHEN and CDR2 SYDVKM.